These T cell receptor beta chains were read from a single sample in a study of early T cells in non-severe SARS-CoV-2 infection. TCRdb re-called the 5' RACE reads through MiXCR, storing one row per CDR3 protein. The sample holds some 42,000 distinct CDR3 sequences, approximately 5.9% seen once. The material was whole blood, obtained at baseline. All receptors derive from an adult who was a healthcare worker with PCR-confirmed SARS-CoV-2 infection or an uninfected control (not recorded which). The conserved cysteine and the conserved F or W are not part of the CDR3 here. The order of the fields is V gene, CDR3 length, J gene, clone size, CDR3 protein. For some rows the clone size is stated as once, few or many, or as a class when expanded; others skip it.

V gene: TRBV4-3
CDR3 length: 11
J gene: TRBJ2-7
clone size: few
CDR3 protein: ASSQDLGYEQY

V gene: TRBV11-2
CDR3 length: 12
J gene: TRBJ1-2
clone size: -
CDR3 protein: ASSRQANNYGYT

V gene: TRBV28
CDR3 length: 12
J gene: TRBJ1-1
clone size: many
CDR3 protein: ASSLISVNTEAF

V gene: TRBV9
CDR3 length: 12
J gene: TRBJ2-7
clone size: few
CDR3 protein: ASSLSSGPYEQY

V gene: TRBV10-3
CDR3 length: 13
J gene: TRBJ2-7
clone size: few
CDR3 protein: AISERDRGGYEQY

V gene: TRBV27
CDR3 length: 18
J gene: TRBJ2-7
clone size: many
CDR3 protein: ASSLFGGGTGGPRSYEQY

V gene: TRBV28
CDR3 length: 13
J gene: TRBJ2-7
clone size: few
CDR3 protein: ASSFPGTGNYEQY

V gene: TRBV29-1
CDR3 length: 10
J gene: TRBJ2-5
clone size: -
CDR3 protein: SVEHLQETQY

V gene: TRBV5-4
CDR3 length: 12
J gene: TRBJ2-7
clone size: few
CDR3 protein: ASSFRDRRYEQY

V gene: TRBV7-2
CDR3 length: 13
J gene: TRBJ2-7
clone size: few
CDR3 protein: ASSLSGLSSYEQY

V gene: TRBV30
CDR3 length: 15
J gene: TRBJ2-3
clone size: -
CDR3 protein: AWSVSLSGGTTDTQY

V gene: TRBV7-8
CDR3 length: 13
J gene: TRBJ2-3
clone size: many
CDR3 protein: ASSLALTSTDTQY

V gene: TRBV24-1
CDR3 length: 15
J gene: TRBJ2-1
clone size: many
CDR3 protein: ATSDRVKAGASDEQF

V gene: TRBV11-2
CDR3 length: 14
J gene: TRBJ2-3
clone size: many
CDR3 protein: ASSAVGGPFTDTQY

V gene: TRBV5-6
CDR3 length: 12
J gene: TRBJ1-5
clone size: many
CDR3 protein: ASSLGWRNQPQH

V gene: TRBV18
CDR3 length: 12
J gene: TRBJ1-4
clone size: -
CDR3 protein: ASSPTGMKEKLF

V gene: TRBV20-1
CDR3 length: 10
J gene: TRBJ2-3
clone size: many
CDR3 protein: SASHPGDTQY

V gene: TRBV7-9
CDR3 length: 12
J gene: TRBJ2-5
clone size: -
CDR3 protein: ASNPPTSEETQY

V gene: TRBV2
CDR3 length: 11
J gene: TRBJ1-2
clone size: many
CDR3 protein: ASSEDREDGYT

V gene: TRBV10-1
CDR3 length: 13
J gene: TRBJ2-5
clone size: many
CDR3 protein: ASSPGTGGVKTQY

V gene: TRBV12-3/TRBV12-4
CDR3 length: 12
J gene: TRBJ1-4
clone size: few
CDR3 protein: ASSVRQGGEKLF

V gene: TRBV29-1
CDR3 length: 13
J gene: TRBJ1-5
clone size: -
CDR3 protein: SVARPRRANQPQH

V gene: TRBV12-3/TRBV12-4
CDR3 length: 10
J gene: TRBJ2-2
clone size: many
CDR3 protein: ASRRTTGELF

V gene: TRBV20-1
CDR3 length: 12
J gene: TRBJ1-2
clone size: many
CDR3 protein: SASFLTGTYGYT

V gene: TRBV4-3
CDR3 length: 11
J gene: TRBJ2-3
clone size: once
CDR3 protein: ARGGSSADTQY

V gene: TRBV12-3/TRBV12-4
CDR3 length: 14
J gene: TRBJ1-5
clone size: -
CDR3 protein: ASSAGGTYSNQPQH

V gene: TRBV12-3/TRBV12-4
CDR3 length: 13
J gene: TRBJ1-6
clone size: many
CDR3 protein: ASSLIEGPGSPLH

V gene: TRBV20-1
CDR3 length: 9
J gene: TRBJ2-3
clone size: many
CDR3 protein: RAGDTNTQY

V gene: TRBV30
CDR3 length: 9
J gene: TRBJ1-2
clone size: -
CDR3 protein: AWSRRYGYT

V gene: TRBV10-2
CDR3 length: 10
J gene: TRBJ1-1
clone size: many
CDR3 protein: ASSTGGTEAF

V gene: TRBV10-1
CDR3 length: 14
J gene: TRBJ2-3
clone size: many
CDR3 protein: ASSESVGGDTDTQY

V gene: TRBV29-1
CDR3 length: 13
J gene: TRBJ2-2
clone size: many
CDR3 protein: SVERAAGNTGELF

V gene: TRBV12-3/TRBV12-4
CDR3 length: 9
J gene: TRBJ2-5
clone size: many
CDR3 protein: ATGAQETQY

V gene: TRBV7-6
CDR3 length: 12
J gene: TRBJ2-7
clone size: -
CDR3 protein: ASSLMGQTYEQY

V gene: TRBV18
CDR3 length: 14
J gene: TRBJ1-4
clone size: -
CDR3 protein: ASSLYNRGSNEKLF

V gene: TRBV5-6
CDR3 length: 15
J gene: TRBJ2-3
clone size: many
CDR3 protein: ASSSTGTSVFTDTQY

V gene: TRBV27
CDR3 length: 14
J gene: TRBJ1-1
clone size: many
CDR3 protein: ASSLRPQGRNTEAF

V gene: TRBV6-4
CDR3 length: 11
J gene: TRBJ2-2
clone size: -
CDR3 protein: ASSTGAAGELF

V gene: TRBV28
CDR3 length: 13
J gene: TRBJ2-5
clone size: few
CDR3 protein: ASSSPGQVRETQY

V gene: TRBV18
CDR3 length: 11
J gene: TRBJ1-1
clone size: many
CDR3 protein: ASSPGRNTEAF

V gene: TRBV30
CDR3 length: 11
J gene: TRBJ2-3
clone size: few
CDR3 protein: AWMGKYTDTQY

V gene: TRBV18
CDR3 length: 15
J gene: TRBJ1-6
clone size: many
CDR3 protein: ASSPPGLTGNNSPLH

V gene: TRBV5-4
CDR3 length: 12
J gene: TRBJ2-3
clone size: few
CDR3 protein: ASSWGQFTDTQY

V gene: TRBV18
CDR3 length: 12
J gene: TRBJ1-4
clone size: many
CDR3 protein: ASSPPEIRTTLF

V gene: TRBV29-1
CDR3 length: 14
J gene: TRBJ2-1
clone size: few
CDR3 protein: SVTVRGGATQNEQF